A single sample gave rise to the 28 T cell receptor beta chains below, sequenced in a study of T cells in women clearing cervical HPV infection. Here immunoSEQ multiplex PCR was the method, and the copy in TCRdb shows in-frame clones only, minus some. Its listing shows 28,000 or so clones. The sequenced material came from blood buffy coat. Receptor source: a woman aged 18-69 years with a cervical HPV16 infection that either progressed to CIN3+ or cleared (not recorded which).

Incomplete CDR3 DNA: TGTGCCAGTATCGGACTAGCAGGAGATACG. Protein sequence: CASIGLAGDT. From start to end, the CDR3 is CASIGLAGDTQYF. The chain recombines TRBV19 with TRBJ2-3; TRBD2 aligns across 8 bases. The CDR3 goes on 3 residues after the read ends, and that part is filled in from the germline J gene. Germline V lookup: CDR1 LNHDA, CDR2 SQIVND (reference sequence). The V gene end was trimmed by 7 bases and the J gene end by 5 bases; junction bases not matched to a gene: 5. The CDR3 length is 13 residues.

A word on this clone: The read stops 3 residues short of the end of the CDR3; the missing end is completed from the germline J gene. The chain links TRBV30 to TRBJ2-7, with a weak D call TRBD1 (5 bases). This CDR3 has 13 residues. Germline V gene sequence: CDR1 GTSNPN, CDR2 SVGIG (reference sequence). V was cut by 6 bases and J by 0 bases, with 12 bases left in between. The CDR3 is CACRDRSSYEQYF. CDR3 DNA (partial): TGTGCCTGCAGGGATCGGAGCTCCTACGAG.

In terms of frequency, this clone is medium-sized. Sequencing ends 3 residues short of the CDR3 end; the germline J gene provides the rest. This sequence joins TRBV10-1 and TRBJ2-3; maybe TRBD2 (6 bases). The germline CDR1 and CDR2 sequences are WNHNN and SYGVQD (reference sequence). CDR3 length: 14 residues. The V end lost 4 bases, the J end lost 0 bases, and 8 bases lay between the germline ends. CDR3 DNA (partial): TGCGCCAGCAGTGGGGGGACTAGCACAGATACG. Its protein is CASSGGTSTDT. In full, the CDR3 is CASSGGTSTDTQYF.

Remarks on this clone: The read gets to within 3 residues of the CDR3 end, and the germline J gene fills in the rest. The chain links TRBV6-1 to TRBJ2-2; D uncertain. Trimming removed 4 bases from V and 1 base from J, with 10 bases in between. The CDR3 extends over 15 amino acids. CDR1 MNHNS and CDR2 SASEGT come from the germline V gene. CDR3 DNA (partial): TGTGCCAGCAGTGTTCGAAGCCAGAACACCGGGGAG. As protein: CASSVRSQNTGE. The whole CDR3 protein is CASSVRSQNTGELFF.

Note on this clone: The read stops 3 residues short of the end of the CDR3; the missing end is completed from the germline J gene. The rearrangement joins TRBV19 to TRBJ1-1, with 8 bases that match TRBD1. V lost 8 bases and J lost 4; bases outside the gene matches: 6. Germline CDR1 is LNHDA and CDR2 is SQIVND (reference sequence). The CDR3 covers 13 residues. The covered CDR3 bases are TGTGCCAGTGGGTCGGACAGGGTCACTGAA. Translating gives CASGSDRVTE. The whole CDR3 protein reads CASGSDRVTEAFF.

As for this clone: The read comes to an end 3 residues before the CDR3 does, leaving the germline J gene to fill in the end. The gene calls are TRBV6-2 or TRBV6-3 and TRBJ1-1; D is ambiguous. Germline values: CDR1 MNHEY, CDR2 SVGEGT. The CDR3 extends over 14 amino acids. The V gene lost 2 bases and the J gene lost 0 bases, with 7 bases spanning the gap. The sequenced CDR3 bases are TGTGCCAGCAGTTACAGGGTAATGAACACTGAA. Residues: CASSYRVMNTE. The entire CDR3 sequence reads CASSYRVMNTEAFF.

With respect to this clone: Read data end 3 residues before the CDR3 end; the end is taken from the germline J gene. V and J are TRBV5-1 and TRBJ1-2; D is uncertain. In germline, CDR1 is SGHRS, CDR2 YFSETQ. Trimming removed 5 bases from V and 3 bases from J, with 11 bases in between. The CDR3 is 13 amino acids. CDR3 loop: CASRPIRDYGYTF. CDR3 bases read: TGCGCCAGCAGACCCATCCGCGACTATGGC.

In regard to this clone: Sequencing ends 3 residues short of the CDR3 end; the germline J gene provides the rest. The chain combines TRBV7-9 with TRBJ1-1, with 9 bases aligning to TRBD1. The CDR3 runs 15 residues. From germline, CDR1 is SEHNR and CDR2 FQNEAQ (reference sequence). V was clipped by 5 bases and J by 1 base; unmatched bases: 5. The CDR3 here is CASSPDRGANTEAFF. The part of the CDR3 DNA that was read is TGTGCCAGCAGCCCGGACAGGGGCGCGAACACTGAA.

CDR3 bases read: TGTGCCAGTAGTATAAGACAGGGAAGGCCTGAA. Translation gives CASSIRQGRPE. The CDR3 in full is CASSIRQGRPEAFF. The chain recombines TRBV19 with TRBJ1-1, with TRBD1 identical over 7 bases. The DNA ends 3 residues before the CDR3 does, and the rest of the CDR3 is filled in from the germline J gene. V dropped 2 bases and J dropped 6; count of bases not matched to a gene: 6. CDR1 is LNHDA, CDR2 SQIVND, per germline (reference sequence). The CDR3 spans 14 residues.

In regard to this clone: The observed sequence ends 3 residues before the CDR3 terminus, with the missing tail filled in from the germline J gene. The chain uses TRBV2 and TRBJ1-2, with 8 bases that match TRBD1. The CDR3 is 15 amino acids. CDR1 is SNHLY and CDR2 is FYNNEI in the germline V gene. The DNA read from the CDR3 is TGTGCCAGCAGTGGTGGACAGGGAACTAAGGACGAC. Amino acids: CASSGGQGTKDD. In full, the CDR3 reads CASSGGQGTKDDYTF.

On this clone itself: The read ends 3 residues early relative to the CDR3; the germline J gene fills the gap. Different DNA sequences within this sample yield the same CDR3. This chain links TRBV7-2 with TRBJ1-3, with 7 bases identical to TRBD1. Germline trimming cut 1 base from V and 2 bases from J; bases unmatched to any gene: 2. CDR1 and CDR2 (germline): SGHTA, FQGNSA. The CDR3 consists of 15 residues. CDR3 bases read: TGTGCCAGCAGCTTAGTAACAGGGGCTGGAAACACC. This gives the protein CASSLVTGAGNT. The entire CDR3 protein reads CASSLVTGAGNTIYF.

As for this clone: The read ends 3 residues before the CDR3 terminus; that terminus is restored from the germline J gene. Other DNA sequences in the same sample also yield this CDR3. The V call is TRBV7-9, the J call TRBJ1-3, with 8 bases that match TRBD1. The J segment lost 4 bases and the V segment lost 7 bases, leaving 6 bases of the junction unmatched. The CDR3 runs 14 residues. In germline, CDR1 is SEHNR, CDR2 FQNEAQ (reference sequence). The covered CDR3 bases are TGTGCCAGCAAGGACAGGGTCGCCGGAAACACC. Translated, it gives CASKDRVAGNT. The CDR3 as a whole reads CASKDRVAGNTIYF.

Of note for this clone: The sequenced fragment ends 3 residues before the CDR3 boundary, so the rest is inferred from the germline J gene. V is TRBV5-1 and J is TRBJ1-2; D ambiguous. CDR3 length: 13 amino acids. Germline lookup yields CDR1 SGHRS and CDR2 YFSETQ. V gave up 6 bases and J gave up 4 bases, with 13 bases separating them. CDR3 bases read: TGCGCCAGCAAGGGTGTCCCGCCCTATGGC. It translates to CASKGVPPYG. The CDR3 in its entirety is CASKGVPPYGYTF.

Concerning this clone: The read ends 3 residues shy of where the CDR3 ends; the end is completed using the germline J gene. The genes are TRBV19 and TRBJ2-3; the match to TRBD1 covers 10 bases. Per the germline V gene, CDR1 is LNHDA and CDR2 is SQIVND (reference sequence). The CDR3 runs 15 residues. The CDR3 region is CASSVTGQGYQPQYF. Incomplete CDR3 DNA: TGTGCCAGTAGTGTCACGGGACAGGGGTATCAGCCG. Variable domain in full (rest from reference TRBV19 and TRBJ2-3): DGGITQSPKYLFRKEGQNVTLSCEQNLNHDAMYWYRQDPGQGLRLIYYSQIVNDFQKGDIAEGYSVSREKKESFPLTVTSAQKNPTAFYLCASSVTGQGYQPQYFGPGTRLTVL.

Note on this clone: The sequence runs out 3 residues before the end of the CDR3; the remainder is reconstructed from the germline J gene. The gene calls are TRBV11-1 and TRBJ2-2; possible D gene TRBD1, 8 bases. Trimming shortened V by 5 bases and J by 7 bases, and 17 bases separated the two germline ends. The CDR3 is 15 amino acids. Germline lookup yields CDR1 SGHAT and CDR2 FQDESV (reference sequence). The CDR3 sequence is CASSLLDREGGELFF. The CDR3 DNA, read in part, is TGTGCCAGCAGCCTTTTGGACAGGGAGGGCGGGGAG.

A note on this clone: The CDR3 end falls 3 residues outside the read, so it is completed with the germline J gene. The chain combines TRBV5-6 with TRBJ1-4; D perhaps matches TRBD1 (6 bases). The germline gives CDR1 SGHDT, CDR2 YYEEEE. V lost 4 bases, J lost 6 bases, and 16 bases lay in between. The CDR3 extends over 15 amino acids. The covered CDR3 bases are TGTGCCAGCAGCGGGGGTGCGGGACACTATGAAAAA. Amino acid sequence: CASSGGAGHYEK. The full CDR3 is CASSGGAGHYEKLFF.

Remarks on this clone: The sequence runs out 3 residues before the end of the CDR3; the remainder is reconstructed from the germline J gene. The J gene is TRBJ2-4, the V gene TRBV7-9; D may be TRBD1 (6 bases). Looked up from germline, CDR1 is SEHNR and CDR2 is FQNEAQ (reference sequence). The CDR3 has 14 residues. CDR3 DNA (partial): TGTGCCAGCAGCTTACCGGGCATGGGGGCTGGT. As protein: CASSLPGMGAG. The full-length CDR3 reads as CASSLPGMGAGQYF.

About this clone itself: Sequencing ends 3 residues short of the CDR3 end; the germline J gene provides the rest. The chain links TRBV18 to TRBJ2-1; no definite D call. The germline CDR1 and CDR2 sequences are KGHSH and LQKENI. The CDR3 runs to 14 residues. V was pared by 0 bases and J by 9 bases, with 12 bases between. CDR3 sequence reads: CASSPPSVLIEQFF. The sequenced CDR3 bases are TGTGCCAGCTCACCACCGTCAGTTCTCATTGAG. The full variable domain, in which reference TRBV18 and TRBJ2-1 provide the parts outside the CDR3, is NAGVMQNPRHLVRRRGQEARLRCSPMKGHSHVYWYRQLPEEGLKFMVYLQKENIIDESGMPKERFSAEFPKEGPSILRIQQVVRGDSAAYFCASSPPSVLIEQFFGPGTRLTVL.

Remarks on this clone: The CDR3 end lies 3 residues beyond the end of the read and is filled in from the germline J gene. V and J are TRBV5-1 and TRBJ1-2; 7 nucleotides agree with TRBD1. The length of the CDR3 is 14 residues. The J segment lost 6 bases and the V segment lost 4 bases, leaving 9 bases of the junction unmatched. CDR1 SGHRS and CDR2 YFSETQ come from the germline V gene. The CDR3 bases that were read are TGCGCCAGCAGCCCACGACAGGGTGTTAATGGC. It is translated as CASSPRQGVNG. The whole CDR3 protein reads CASSPRQGVNGYTF.

CDR3 DNA (partial): TGCAGTGCTAGAATCCAAGTTAACTATTACCAAGAGACC. This codes for CSARIQVNYYQET. The whole CDR3 reads CSARIQVNYYQETQYF. The chain combines TRBV20-1 with TRBJ2-5; D uncertain. The read comes to an end 3 residues before the CDR3 does, leaving the germline J gene to fill in the end. The CDR3 runs to 16 residues. The germline V gene encodes CDR1 DFQATT and CDR2 SNEGSKA (reference sequence). Trimming pared 2 bases from V and 0 bases from J, leaving 16 bases between.

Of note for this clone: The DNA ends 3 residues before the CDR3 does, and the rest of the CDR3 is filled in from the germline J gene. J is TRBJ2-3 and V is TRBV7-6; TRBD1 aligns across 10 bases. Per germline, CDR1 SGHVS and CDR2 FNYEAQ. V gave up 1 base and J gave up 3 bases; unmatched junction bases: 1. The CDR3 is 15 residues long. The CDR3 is CASSLEGQGTDTQYF. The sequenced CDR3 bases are TGTGCCAGCAGCTTAGAGGGACAGGGGACAGATACG. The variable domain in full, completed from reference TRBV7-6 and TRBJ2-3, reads GAGVSQSPRYKVTKRGQDVALRCDPISGHVSLYWYRQALGQGPEFLTYFNYEAQQDKSGLPNDRFSAERPEGSISTLTIQRTEQRDSAMYRCASSLEGQGTDTQYFGPGTRLTVL.

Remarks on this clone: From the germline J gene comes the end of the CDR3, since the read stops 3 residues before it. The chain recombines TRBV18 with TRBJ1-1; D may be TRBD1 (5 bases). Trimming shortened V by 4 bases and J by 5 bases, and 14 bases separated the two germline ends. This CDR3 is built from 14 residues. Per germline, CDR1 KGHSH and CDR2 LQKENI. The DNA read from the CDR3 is TGTGCCAGCTCACAACAGGATAGCGGGACTGAA. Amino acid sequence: CASSQQDSGTE. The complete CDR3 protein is CASSQQDSGTEAFF.

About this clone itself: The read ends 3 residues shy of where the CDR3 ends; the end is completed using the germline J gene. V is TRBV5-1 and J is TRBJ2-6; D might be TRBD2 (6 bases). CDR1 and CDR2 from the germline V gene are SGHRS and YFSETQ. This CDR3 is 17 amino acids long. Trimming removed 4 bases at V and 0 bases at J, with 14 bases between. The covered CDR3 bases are TGCGCCAGCAGCGGGGACTTAATAAGCTCTGGGGCCAACGTC. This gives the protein CASSGDLISSGANV. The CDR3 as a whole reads CASSGDLISSGANVLTF. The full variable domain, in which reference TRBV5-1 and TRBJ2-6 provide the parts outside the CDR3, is KAGVTQTPRYLIKTRGQQVTLSCSPISGHRSVSWYQQTPGQGLQFLFEYFSETQRNKGNFPGRFSGRQFSNSRSEMNVSTLELGDSALYLCASSGDLISSGANVLTFGAGSRLTVL.

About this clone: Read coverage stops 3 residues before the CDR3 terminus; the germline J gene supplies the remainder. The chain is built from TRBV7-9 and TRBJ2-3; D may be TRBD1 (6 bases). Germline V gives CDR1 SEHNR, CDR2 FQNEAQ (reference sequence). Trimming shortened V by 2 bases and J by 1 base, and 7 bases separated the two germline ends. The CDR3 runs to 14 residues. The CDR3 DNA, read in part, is TGTGCCAGCAGCTTATCAGGGGGCACAGATACG. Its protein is CASSLSGGTDT. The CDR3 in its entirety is CASSLSGGTDTQYF. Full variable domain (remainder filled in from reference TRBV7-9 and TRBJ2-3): DTGVSQNPRHKITKRGQNVTFRCDPISEHNRLYWYRQTLGQGPEFLTYFQNEAQLEKSRLLSDRFSAERPKGSFSTLEIQRTEQGDSAMYLCASSLSGGTDTQYFGPGTRLTVL.

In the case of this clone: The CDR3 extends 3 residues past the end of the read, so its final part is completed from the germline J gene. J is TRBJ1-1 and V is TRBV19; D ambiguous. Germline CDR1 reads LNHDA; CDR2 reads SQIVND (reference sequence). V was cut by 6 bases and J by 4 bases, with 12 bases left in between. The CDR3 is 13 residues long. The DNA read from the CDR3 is TGTGCCAGTAGCCCCCGAGACATCACTGAA. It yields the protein CASSPRDITE. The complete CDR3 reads CASSPRDITEAFF.

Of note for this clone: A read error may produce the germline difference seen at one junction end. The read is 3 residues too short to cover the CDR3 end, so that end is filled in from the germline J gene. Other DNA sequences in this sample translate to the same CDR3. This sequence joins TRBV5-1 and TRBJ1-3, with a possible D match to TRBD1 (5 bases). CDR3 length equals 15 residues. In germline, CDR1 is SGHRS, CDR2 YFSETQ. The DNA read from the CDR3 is TGCGCCAGCAGCCTGGGAGGGGACTCTGGAAACACA. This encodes CASSLGGDSGNT. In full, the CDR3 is CASSLGGDSGNTIYF.

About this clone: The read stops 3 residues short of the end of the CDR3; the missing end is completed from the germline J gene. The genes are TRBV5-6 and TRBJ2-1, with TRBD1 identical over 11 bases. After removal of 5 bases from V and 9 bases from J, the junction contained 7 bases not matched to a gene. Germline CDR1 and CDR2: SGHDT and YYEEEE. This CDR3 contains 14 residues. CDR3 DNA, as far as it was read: TGTGCCAGCAGTCCATGGGACAGGGGGATTGAG. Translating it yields CASSPWDRGIE. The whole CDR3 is CASSPWDRGIEQFF.

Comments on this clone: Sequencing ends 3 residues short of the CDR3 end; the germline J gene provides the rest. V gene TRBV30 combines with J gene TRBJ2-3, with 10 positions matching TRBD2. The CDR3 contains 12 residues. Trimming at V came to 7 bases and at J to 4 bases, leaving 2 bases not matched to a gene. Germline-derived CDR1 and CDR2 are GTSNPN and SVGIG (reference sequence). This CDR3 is CASSGSADTQYF. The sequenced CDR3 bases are TGTGCCTCTAGCGGGAGCGCAGATACG. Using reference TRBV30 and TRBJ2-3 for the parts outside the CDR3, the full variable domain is SQTIHQWPATLVQPVGSPLSLECTVEGTSNPNLYWYRQAAGRGLQLLFYSVGIGQISSEVPQNLSASRPQDRQFILSSKKLLLSDSGFYLCASSGSADTQYFGPGTRLTVL.